This TCR beta chain was recovered during a study of beta chain features in type 1 diabetes. Notes on this clone: Other DNA sequences in this specimen translate into the identical CDR3.

The authors reverse transcribed all of the isolated RNA, so sequencing captured expressed TCRB transcripts. This table comes from immunoSEQ multiplex PCR, and its TCRdb copy is limited to in-frame clones, with some not included. The data show 300,000 to 400,000 clones, 11% seen once. With V trimmed by 5 bases and J by 4 bases, 7 bases remained unmatched. The CDR3 contains 15 residues. CDR1 and CDR2 (germline): MDHEN, SYDVKM. Sequencing used naive CD4+ T cells from blood. The receptor was isolated from a woman aged 30 to 39 in good health. V usage is TRBV28 and J usage is TRBJ2-1; 8 bases map to TRBD2. This CDR3 reads CASSPASGPYNEQFF. CDR3 bases: TGTGCCAGCAGTCCGGCTAGCGGGCCGTACAATGAGCAGTTCTTC.